The clone carrying this TCR beta chain was counted only a few times. This entry belongs to a study of T cells in Graves' hyperthyroidism and ophthalmopathy. Over 18 months, lack of ophthalmopathy progression marked Graves' hyperthyroidism as stable. Using RNA transcripts as the source, TCR beta CDR3 regions were amplified. With the HTBI primer set, the TCR CDR3 went through a first round of RT-PCR. TCRdb independently ran MiXCR on the multiplex PCR reads; one entry per CDR3 protein. The sample lists 540,000 or so distinct CDR3 sequences; around 14% were seen once. Germline loops: CDR1 LGHDT, CDR2 YNNKEL (reference sequence). Trimming at V came to 0 bases and at J to 15 bases, leaving 8 bases not matched to a gene. The length of the CDR3 is 13 residues.

The sequence was obtained from a woman in her 30s with Graves' hyperthyroidism. Sequenced material: blood. The rearrangement links TRBV3-1 to TRBJ2-1, with 7 bases matching TRBD2. The CDR3: CASSQDLYGGVFF. The CDR3, as DNA: TGTGCCAGCAGCCAAGATCTTTATGGGGGGGTGTTCTTC.